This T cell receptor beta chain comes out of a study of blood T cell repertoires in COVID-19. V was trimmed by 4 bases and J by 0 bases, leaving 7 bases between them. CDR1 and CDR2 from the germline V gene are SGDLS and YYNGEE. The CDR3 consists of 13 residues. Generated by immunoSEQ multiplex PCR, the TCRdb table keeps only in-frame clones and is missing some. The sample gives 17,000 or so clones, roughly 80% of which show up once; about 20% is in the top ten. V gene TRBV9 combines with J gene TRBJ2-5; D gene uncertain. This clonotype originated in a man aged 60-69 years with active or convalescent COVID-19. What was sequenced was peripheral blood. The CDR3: CASSPSYQETQYF. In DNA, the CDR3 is TGTGCCAGCAGCCCCTCGTACCAAGAGACCCAGTACTTC.